This T cell receptor beta chain was captured in a study of T cells after yellow fever vaccination. Study details: Preparation of the low-cell-number fractions used SMART-Seq v4 Ultra Low Input.

Overall study results and limits: Reappearance after the booster was observed for most primary-vaccination clones (around 95% CD4, about 85% CD8). The CD4 and CD8 compartments had a small share of their clonotypes in common.

This clonotype showed up just a few times. V lost 4 bases to trimming and J lost 2 bases, with 11 bases between them. Germline lookup yields CDR1 MNHEY and CDR2 SVGAGI. CDR3 length: 14 residues. TCRdb reanalysed the 5' RACE reads using MiXCR and keeps one entry per CDR3 protein. This sample yields over 65,000 distinct CDR3 sequences, of which more than 10% are seen a single time; approximately 25% belongs to the top ten. The sequenced sample was CD8+ T cells not binding an NS4B(214-222) dextramer, sorted from PBMCs, obtained roughly 20 days after the first yellow fever vaccination. This clonotype was sampled from a man younger than 30 who received the YFV17D yellow fever vaccine. V is TRBV6-5 and J is TRBJ1-1; D is ambiguous. The CDR3 DNA is TGTGCCAGCAGTTCGTGGACGGCAAACACTGAAGCTTTCTTT. Encoded protein: CASSSWTANTEAFF.